A single TCR beta chain is shown here with its context. Its antigen is currently unknown. Breast cancer patients provided tissue from their axillary draining lymph nodes. The data were taken from a study of breast tumors, draining lymph nodes, adjacent tissues. Points from the study as a whole: The lymph node origin of tumor T cells was framed as consistent with a hypothesis, not demonstrated.

TCRdb re-derived calls from the multiplex PCR reads in MiXCR, one entry per CDR3 protein. Here the sample spans around 230,000 distinct CDR3 sequences, 34% being singletons. The receptor was derived from a female donor with breast cancer. Some clones in this sample may be carry-over from other donors' samples. What was sequenced was axillary lymph node tissue.

The CDR3 protein is CASSPMGGLGAHSGANVLTF. The DNA for the CDR3 is TGTGCCAGTAGCCCCATGGGGGGCTTAGGGGCGCACTCTGGGGCCAACGTCCTGACTTTC. The V call is TRBV19, the J call TRBJ2-6; D may correspond to TRBD1 or TRBD2 (6 bases each). The CDR3 extends over 20 amino acids. CDR1 LNHDA and CDR2 SQIVND come from the germline V gene (reference sequence). Trimming cost V 6 bases and J 0 bases, with 24 bases left between them.